A single T cell receptor (beta chain) is shown here with its context. Its binding antigen is unknown. No much larger clone is present one base from it, and per-base qualities are unavailable. The entry originates in a study of blood T cell repertoires in COVID-19 (dated by TCRdb to 2020 to 2022). Regarding the complete study: The collaborator samples originated in the United States, Italy and Spain and spanned the acute and convalescent phases of COVID-19. The prospective study material was composed of cDNA or gDNA derived from T cells, B-cell-depleted T cells, or PBMCs. The dataset comprised deeply sampled blood TCRbeta repertoires from subjects exposed to, actively infected with, or recovered from COVID-19. The repertoires were released in a freely available public database intended as a resource for research on the immune response to SARS-CoV-2. Samples were obtained from the ongoing ImmuneRACE study (first 160 participants) and from over 1,000 subjects provided by 6 global collaborators. The sample metadata nearly always contained a de-identified subject ID, COVID-19 status, age in years and sex. HLA class I and class II types, where available, came from metadata supplied by the sample provider rather than from assay-based typing.

Each collaborating institution followed its own protocols to collect whole blood in K2EDTA tubes. For TCRbeta analysis, collaborators shipped samples as frozen whole blood, isolated PBMCs, or DNA extracted from either of those sample types. The paper as a whole reports these results and caveats: How much clinical and demographic metadata was included differed by source and by participant, and the metadata was provided uncurated.

The CDR3 covers 14 residues, taking in both the cysteine and the phenylalanine. Only the CDR3 DNA stays, 42 bases, in frame from base 1. CDR1 and CDR2 are drawn from the germline V gene (reference sequence): WNHNN, SYGVQD. Relative to germline, V is missing 2 bases and J is missing 1 base, with 0 bases of the junction outside any gene match. TCRbeta CDR3 regions were amplified from genomic DNA using the immunoSEQ Assay, a bias-controlled multiplex PCR. The original methods were these. Nucleated cell counts per sample were estimated from amplification of reference gene primers within the assay. To quantify the absolute abundance of each unique TCRbeta CDR3 rearrangement, sequence reads were collapsed and filtered. For each sample, productive Simpson clonality was calculated by taking the square root of Simpson's diversity index across productive rearrangements. TCRdb obtained this table from immuneACCESS and retained in-frame rearrangements with V and J assigned. These tables miss some clones; where compared with another copy, unresolved V genes account for less than half of the shortfall, and the remainder is unexplained. D and trimming come from the DNA, and the V and J calls and clone size come from that table. This sample has approximately 51,000 clones in its table, and about 85% of those were observed once. Of the sample, more than 13% is held by the ten largest clones.

Sequenced sample: peripheral blood. The TCR originated in a human donor in a cohort sampled during active COVID-19. Here the chain combines TRBV10-1 and TRBJ2-3; 7 junctional bases match TRBD2. CDR3 sequence: CASSEAGGTDTQYF. The bases are TGCGCCAGCAGTGAGGCGGGGGGCACAGATACGCAGTATTTT.